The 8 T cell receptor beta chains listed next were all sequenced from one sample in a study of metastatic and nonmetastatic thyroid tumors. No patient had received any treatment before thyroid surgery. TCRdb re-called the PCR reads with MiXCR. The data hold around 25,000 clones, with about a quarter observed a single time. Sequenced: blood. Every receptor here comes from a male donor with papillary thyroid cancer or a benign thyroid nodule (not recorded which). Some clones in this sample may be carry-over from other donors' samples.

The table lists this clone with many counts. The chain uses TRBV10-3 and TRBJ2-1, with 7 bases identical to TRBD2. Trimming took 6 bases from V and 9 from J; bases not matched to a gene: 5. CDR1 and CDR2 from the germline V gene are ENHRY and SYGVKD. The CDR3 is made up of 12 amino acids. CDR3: CAISGAGVEQFF. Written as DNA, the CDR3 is TGTGCCATCAGCGGGGCGGGAGTTGAGCAGTTCTTC.

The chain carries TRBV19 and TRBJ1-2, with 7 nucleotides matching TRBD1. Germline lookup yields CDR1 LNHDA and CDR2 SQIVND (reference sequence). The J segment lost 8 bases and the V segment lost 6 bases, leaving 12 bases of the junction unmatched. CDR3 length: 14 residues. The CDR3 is CASSTDRALGGYTF. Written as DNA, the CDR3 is TGTGCCAGTAGCACAGACAGGGCTCTTGGAGGCTACACCTTC.

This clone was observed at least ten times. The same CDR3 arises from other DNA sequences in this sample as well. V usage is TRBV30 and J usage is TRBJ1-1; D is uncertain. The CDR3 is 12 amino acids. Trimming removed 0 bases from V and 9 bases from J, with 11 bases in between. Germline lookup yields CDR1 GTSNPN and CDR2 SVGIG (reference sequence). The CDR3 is CAWSVPNRQAFF. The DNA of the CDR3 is TGTGCCTGGAGTGTACCTAACAGACAAGCTTTCTTT.

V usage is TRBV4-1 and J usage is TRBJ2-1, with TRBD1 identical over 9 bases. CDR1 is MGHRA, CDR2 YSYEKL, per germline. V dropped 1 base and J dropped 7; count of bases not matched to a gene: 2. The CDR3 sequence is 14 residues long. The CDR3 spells CASSQGDRVNEQFF. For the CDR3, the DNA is TGCGCCAGCAGCCAAGGGGACAGGGTAAATGAGCAGTTCTTC.

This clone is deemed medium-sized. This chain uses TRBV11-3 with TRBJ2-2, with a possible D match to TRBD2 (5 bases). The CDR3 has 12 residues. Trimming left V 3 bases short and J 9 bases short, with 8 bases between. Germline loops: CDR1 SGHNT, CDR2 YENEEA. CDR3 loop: CASSFTRWELFF. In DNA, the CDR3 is TGTGCCAGCAGCTTTACTAGGTGGGAGCTGTTTTTT.

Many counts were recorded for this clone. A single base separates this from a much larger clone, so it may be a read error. CDR3 bases: TGCGCCAGCACCTCGACAGGGGCCAACCACAATAAGCAGTTCTTC. It specifies CASTSTGANHNKQFF. The V and J genes are TRBV5-1 and TRBJ2-1, with TRBD1 identical over 8 bases. Germline-derived CDR1 and CDR2 are SGHRS and YFSETQ. The CDR3 covers 15 residues.

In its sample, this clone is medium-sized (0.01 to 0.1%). The CDR3, as DNA: TGTGCCAGCAGTTACTCGAGGGCGGGACCCTACGAGCAGTACTTC. Amino acid sequence: CASSYSRAGPYEQYF. This sequence joins TRBV6-6 and TRBJ2-7, with D tentatively TRBD2 (6 bases). The ends were cut back, 0 bases at V and 2 bases at J, with 11 bases in the middle. CDR3 length equals 15 residues. Germline values: CDR1 MNHNY, CDR2 SVGAGI (reference sequence).

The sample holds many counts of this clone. In DNA, the CDR3 is TGTGCCAGCAGCCCCGGTGCACGAAAACTGTTTTTT. Amino acid sequence: CASSPGARKLFF. This chain links TRBV6-1 with TRBJ1-4; D ambiguous. V lost 6 bases, J lost 10 bases, and 12 bases lay in between. Germline CDR1 is MNHNS and CDR2 is SASEGT. The CDR3 runs to 12 residues.